These T cell receptor beta chains were read from a single sample in a study of cytomegalovirus exposure and HLA in healthy donors. Only in-frame clones appear in the TCRdb table, and some are missing; sequencing was by immunoSEQ multiplex PCR. This table holds over 75,000 clones. Sequencing was done on a sample of PBMCs. The receptors originated from a man in his fifties in good health and CMV-seronegative. Both conserved end residues are part of each CDR3. Fields, in order: J gene, V gene, D gene, CDR3 DNA, CDR3 protein. The D gene is left open where the match is weak.

TRBJ2-7 TRBV6-5 - TGTGCCAGCAGTTACTCGTCTCAGGGTCCTACCTCCGAGCAGTACTTC CASSYSSQGPTSEQYF
TRBJ1-1 TRBV7-8 TRBD1 TGTGCCAGCAGCTTAGGGACAGGGGATACTGAAGCTTTCTTT CASSLGTGDTEAFF
TRBJ1-1 TRBV7-8 TRBD1 TGTGCCAGCAGCTCGGGACAGGGGTTGAACACTGAAGCTTTCTTT CASSSGQGLNTEAFF
TRBJ2-3 TRBV19 - TGTGCCACAAAGGGGGCGGGGACTAGTGAAGATACGCAGTATTTT CATKGAGTSEDTQYF
TRBJ2-7 TRBV15 TRBD1 TGTGCCACCAGCAGGTCTCGGACAGGGTCACCCTACGAGCAGTACTTC CATSRSRTGSPYEQYF
TRBJ2-6 TRBV5-1 - TGCGCCAGCAGCTTCCACAGTAACCCTGGGGCCAACGTCCTGACTTTC CASSFHSNPGANVLTF
TRBJ2-5 TRBV6-5 - TGTGCCAGCAGTTACGATGCGCTTCCCACGGGAGAGACCCAGTACTTC CASSYDALPTGETQYF
TRBJ2-1 TRBV2 TRBD2 TGTGCCAGCAGTGGCGACCGGGGGGGCAACAATGAGCAGTTCTTC CASSGDRGGNNEQFF
TRBJ1-2 TRBV7-9 - TGTGCCAGCAGCGCGCGCCCGGCGGGATCCGAAAGGGGCTACACCTTC CASSARPAGSERGYTF
TRBJ2-3 TRBV4-1 TRBD2 TGCGCCAGCAGCCCGGGCGTAGCGGGGGAAACAGATACGCAGTATTTT CASSPGVAGETDTQYF
TRBJ1-6 TRBV5-1 - TGCGCCAGCAGGAACGGGATTAATAATTCACCCCTCCACTTT CASRNGINNSPLHF
TRBJ2-7 TRBV7-2 TRBD1 TGTGCCAGCAGCTTGGGGACAGGGGGAAACGAGCAGTACTTC CASSLGTGGNEQYF
TRBJ2-1 TRBV19 - TGTGCCAGTAGTATAGGGCCGGCGCGGGGGCCCTCCTACAATGAGCAGTTCTTC CASSIGPARGPSYNEQFF
TRBJ1-1 TRBV5-4 TRBD1 TGTGCCAGCAGCTATCGGACAGGGTATAACACTGAAGCTTTCTTT CASSYRTGYNTEAFF
TRBJ2-3 TRBV9 TRBD2 TGTGCCAGCAGCTTTAGCGGGGGGGGCACAGATACGCAGTATTTT CASSFSGGGTDTQYF
TRBJ1-1 TRBV14 - TGTGCCAGCAGACCCGACACAGGGTTCGGCACTGAAGCTTTCTTT CASRPDTGFGTEAFF
TRBJ2-7 TRBV4-1 - TGCGCCAGCAGCCAAGATTGGTTGGGGAGGTACGAGCAGTACTTC CASSQDWLGRYEQYF
TRBJ1-5 TRBV27 TRBD1 TGTGCCAGCAGTATCAGGGGGACCGGCAATCAGCCCCAGCATTTT CASSIRGTGNQPQHF
TRBJ1-1 TRBV7-8 TRBD1 TGTGCCAGCAGCTTAGCGGGACAGGGGCTATTGAACACTGAAGCTTTCTTT CASSLAGQGLLNTEAFF
TRBJ2-7 TRBV19 - TGTGCCAGTAGTAACAGGAACTACGAGCAGTACTTC CASSNRNYEQYF
TRBJ2-1 TRBV10-3 TRBD1 TGTGCCATCAGTGTAAAACCGGGACAGACCTACAATGAGCAGTTCTTC CAISVKPGQTYNEQFF
TRBJ1-2 TRBV28 TRBD1 TGTGCCAGCAGTTTAAGGCACAGGGGGCGGGATGGCTACACCTTC CASSLRHRGRDGYTF
TRBJ2-7 TRBV4-1 TRBD1 TGCGCCAGCAGCCAAGGACAGGGTGGAAACGAGCAGTACTTC CASSQGQGGNEQYF
TRBJ2-7 TRBV6-5 - TGTGCCAGCAGTAGGGGATACGAGCAGTACTTC CASSRGYEQYF
TRBJ1-3 TRBV10-3 - TGTGCCATCAATCCGGGTGGGGGAAACACCATATATTTT CAINPGGGNTIYF
TRBJ2-7 TRBV7-9 TRBD1 TGTGCCAGCAGTTCACAGGGGTTTGGCTACGAGCAGTACTTC CASSSQGFGYEQYF
TRBJ1-2 TRBV27 - TGTGCCAGAACCCCGCAGGTCTACACCTTC CARTPQVYTF
TRBJ2-1 TRBV5-6 TRBD2 TGTGCCAGCAGCTTGGGGCTAGCGGGGGGGAATGAGCAGTTCTTC CASSLGLAGGNEQFF
TRBJ2-7 TRBV9 TRBD1 TGTGCCAGCAGCGTCAGAGACAGGGGAAGCTCCTACGAGCAGTACTTC CASSVRDRGSSYEQYF
TRBJ1-1 TRBV4-1 - TGCGCCAGCAGCGAATTAAACTTGAACACTGAAGCTTTCTTT CASSELNLNTEAFF
TRBJ1-2 TRBV9 TRBD1 TGTGCCAGCAGCCCGCGAGGGACAGCAATTCTAGGGGATGGCTACACCTTC CASSPRGTAILGDGYTF
TRBJ2-7 TRBV11-2 TRBD1 TGTGCCAGCAGCTTAGATCGTGACCACGGACAGGGCTACGAGCAGTACTTC CASSLDRDHGQGYEQYF
TRBJ2-5 TRBV4-3 TRBD2 TGCGCCAGCAGCCAAGTTGCGGGGGACCAAGAGACCCAGTACTTC CASSQVAGDQETQYF
TRBJ2-7 TRBV14 TRBD1 TGTGCCAGCAGCCAAATTACCGGGACAGGGGATAAGCAGTACTTC CASSQITGTGDKQYF
TRBJ2-3 TRBV2 TRBD2 TGTGCCAGCAGTGTTGCGGGGGGTACAGATACGCAGTATTTT CASSVAGGTDTQYF
TRBJ1-5 TRBV28 - TGTGCCAGCAGTTTGCAGGATCAGCCCCAGCATTTT CASSLQDQPQHF
TRBJ1-2 TRBV4-3 TRBD1 TGCGCCAGCAGCTCCACAGGGGGCGACCATGGCTACACCTTC CASSSTGGDHGYTF
TRBJ2-1 TRBV5-1 TRBD1 TGCGCCAGCAGGGGGACAGAACTCTACAATGAGCAGTTCTTC CASRGTELYNEQFF
TRBJ2-5 TRBV5-5 - TGTGCCAGCAGGGTCAGTCAGGAGACCCAGTACTTC CASRVSQETQYF
TRBJ2-7 TRBV6-5 - TGTGCCAGCAGTTTGGCGGGTCGGGATGGTGAGCAGTACTTC CASSLAGRDGEQYF
TRBJ1-4 TRBV14 - TGTGCCAGCAGCCCCCCCGGGCGGGGTAATGAAAAACTGTTTTTT CASSPPGRGNEKLFF
TRBJ2-1 TRBV4-2 TRBD2 TGTGCCAGCAGTCAACGCACTAGCGCGAGCTCCTACAATGAGCAGTTCTTC CASSQRTSASSYNEQFF
TRBJ2-7 TRBV19 TRBD2 TGTGCCAGTAGTATGTTTGCTAGCGGGGGGACCTCCTACGAGCAGTACTTC CASSMFASGGTSYEQYF
TRBJ1-1 TRBV28 TRBD1 TGTGCCACCCTAAGTGGACAGGGGGACACTGAAGCTTTCTTT CATLSGQGDTEAFF
TRBJ1-2 TRBV5-4 TRBD1 TGTGCCAGCAGCTTGGGGGGGACAGTTCGTAACTATGGCTACACCTTC CASSLGGTVRNYGYTF
TRBJ1-2 TRBV7-6 - TGTGCCAGCAGCCGGGACACCCGGATGGGCTACACCTTC CASSRDTRMGYTF
TRBJ1-2 TRBV28 TRBD1 TGTGCCAGCAGGCCGGGGGGGACAGGGAACTATGGCTACACCTTC CASRPGGTGNYGYTF
TRBJ2-3 TRBV28 - TGTGCCAGCAGCCCTACGGGGGGGACAGGGTTCACAGATACGCAGTATTTT CASSPTGGTGFTDTQYF
TRBJ2-2 TRBV6-1 - TGTGCCAGCAGTGTCCTGCTAGTGGGCACCGGGGAGCTGTTTTTT CASSVLLVGTGELFF
TRBJ2-5 TRBV7-3 TRBD2 TGTGCCAGCAGCCTGCGAGGACTAGTCCGTGAGACCCAGTACTTC CASSLRGLVRETQYF
TRBJ2-5 TRBV10-3 - TGTGCCATCAGTGAGTCGTCAGACCAAGAGACCCAGTACTTC CAISESSDQETQYF
TRBJ1-2 TRBV6-4 - TGTGCCAGCAGTGAAGCACAGGGTTTTGGTGGCTACACCTTC CASSEAQGFGGYTF
TRBJ2-7 TRBV28 TRBD1 TGTGCCAGCAGGACAGGGGGATACGAGCAGTACTTC CASRTGGYEQYF
TRBJ2-2 TRBV5-8 - TGTGCCAGCAGCTTGTACAGGGCGAACACCGGGGAGCTGTTTTTT CASSLYRANTGELFF
TRBJ2-7 TRBV6-5 TRBD1 TGTGCCAGCAGGGACGGGACAGTTGTATTTAACGAGCAGTACTTC CASRDGTVVFNEQYF